These 5 T cell receptor beta chains originate from one sample sequenced in a study of blood T cells in healthy people across ages. Together with a sample-barcoded 5' primer, a J-beta primer mix was included in a second PCR lasting about 6 to 12 cycles. One entry per CDR3 protein results from TCRdb running MiXCR on the 5' RACE reads. The table has fewer than 700,000 distinct CDR3 sequences, less than 45% seen once. Sequenced input: blood. The receptor set was obtained from a man of 80 years or more in good health.

The gene calls are TRBV6-2 or TRBV6-3 and TRBJ2-5; possible D gene TRBD2, 5 bases. Germline CDR1 MNHEY, CDR2 SVGEGT. Trimming cost V 4 bases and J 5 bases, with 11 bases left between them. The length of the CDR3 is 13 residues. CDR3 sequence (DNA): TGTGCCAGCAGTTGGGCTAGCCGGGAGACCCAGTACTTC. Translating gives CASSWASRETQYF.

This clonotype was seen only a few times. The junction departs from the called germline gene at one end, perhaps through a read error. The gene calls are TRBV27 and TRBJ1-2; D gene ambiguous. Germline loops: CDR1 MNHEY, CDR2 SMNVEV (reference sequence). CDR3 length equals 15 residues. The CDR3 sequence is CASSPTRLSTYGYTF. The DNA of the CDR3 is TGTGCCAGCAGCCCGACGAGACTCTCTACCTATGGTTACACCTTC.

This clonotype was counted many times. The CDR3 loop is CASSQDVSSRAQYEQYF. The CDR3 DNA reads TGTGCCAGCAGCCAAGATGTTAGCAGCCGAGCCCAGTACGAGCAGTACTTC. This rearrangement joins TRBV4-2 to TRBJ2-7; D not certain. The CDR3 is 17 amino acids. Between the trimmed V and J ends, which lost 0 bases and 4 bases, there was a span of 19 bases. Per the germline V gene, CDR1 is LGHNA and CDR2 is YNFKEQ.

This sequence joins TRBV14 and TRBJ2-1, with 7 bases matching TRBD1. V lost 5 bases and J lost 2; bases outside the gene matches: 9. The CDR3 is 16 residues long. Germline V CDR1 and CDR2: SGHDN, FVKESK. The CDR3 coding sequence is TGTGCCAGCAGCGCAAACAGGGGCTCCCCCTACAATGAGCAGTTCTTC. Translated: CASSANRGSPYNEQFF.

As regards this clonotype: A single base separates this from a much larger clone, so it may be a read error. This chain joins TRBV5-1 and TRBJ2-5, with D uncertain. This CDR3 comprises 15 residues. CDR1 is SGHRS, CDR2 YFSETQ, per germline. V gave up 0 bases and J gave up 1 base, with 10 bases separating them. The CDR3 DNA reads as TGCGCCAGCAGCTTGGTCCTGCAGAGCCAAGAGACCCAGTACTTC. It encodes CASSLVLQSQETQYF.